The rows below give T cell receptor beta chains drawn from one sample of a study of glioma-infiltrating T cells after dendritic cell vaccination. Assay used: immunoSEQ multiplex PCR; TCRdb lists only in-frame clones, some missing. The data show about 95,000 clones, 70% to 90% seen once. The specimen comprised blood, sampled before dendritic cell vaccination. These receptors were obtained from a human donor with glioblastoma. The CDR3 runs from the conserved cysteine through the conserved F or W. D genes are given only for firm matches. Expanded clones get a size class; other rows say once, few or many, or leave the size out.

J gene | V gene | D gene | clone size | CDR3 protein | CDR3 DNA
TRBJ2-5 | TRBV6-5 | TRBD2 | . | CASSYSSGAAETQYF | TGTGCCAGCAGTTACTCTAGCGGGGCGGCGGAGACCCAGTACTTC
TRBJ1-1 | TRBV7-9 | TRBD1 | . | CASSSSRDRAFYFTEAFF | TGTGCCAGCAGTAGTAGTCGAGACAGGGCGTTTTATTTCACTGAAGCTTTCTTT
TRBJ2-7 | TRBV29-1 | . | . | CSVSSGAYEQYF | TGCAGCGTTTCCTCAGGGGCTTACGAGCAGTACTTC
TRBJ2-7 | TRBV6-1 | . | . | CASSEALRVLEQYF | TGTGCCAGCAGTGAAGCCCTCCGGGTGCTGGAGCAGTACTTC
TRBJ2-1 | TRBV6-6 | TRBD1 | . | CASSLGQGASDEQFF | TGTGCCAGCAGCTTGGGACAGGGGGCATCGGATGAGCAGTTCTTC
TRBJ2-3 | TRBV6-5 | TRBD2 | once | CASSYASGEMTDTQYF | TGTGCCAGCAGTTACGCTAGCGGGGAGATGACAGATACGCAGTATTTT
TRBJ2-7 | TRBV2 | . | many | CASSGSFRSGEQYF | TGTGCCAGCAGTGGATCATTTCGCAGCGGAGAGCAGTACTTC
TRBJ2-7 | TRBV5-6 | TRBD1 | few | CASRYRGLGTYEQYF | TGTGCCAGCAGGTACAGGGGGTTGGGGACCTACGAGCAGTACTTC
TRBJ2-5 | TRBV2 | . | once | CASMEPLQETQYF | TGTGCCAGCATGGAGCCACTCCAAGAGACCCAGTACTTC
TRBJ1-5 | TRBV18 | TRBD1 | . | CASSPPSGQGIYQPQHF | TGTGCCAGCTCACCACCTTCAGGACAGGGGATTTATCAGCCCCAGCATTTT
TRBJ2-1 | TRBV5-3 | TRBD2 | . | CAAGLAGVFRRNEQFF | TGTGCGGCGGGCCTAGCGGGAGTTTTCAGGCGCAATGAGCAGTTCTTC
TRBJ2-7 | TRBV7-2 | . | . | CASGLGGIYEQYF | TGTGCCAGCGGTCTGGGCGGGATCTACGAGCAGTACTTC
TRBJ2-5 | TRBV6-6 | . | . | CASSPRVPETQYF | TGTGCCAGCAGTCCCCGCGTGCCGGAGACCCAGTACTTC
TRBJ2-1 | TRBV10-3 | TRBD1 | . | CAIRGQGATNEQFF | TGTGCCATCAGGGGACAGGGGGCTACAAATGAGCAGTTCTTC
TRBJ2-7 | TRBV5-1 | . | few | CASSLDGYEQYF | TGCGCCAGCAGCTTGGACGGGTACGAGCAGTACTTC
TRBJ2-2 | TRBV25-1 | . | . | CASNRGGAGELFF | TGTGCCAGCAACCGGGGAGGCGCCGGGGAGCTGTTTTTT
TRBJ1-2 | TRBV29-1 | TRBD1 | . | CSVRQGGNYGYTF | TGCAGCGTCCGACAGGGAGGAAACTATGGCTACACCTTC